The 7 T cell receptor beta chains presented below share a single source sample, sequenced in a study of T cell clones after liver transplantation. TCRdb keeps only in-frame clones here, not all; method: immunoSEQ multiplex PCR. The sample lists around 18,000 clones; around 87% were seen once. Sequences were derived from CD8+ T cells from blood, sampled approximately 3.5 years after liver transplant. These receptors all stem from a human patient who received a liver transplant. Some of these T cells may belong to the graft donor.

J is TRBJ1-1 and V is TRBV27; TRBD1 is a possible D gene (5 bases). The CDR3 totals 13 residues. V was pared by 7 bases and J by 1 base, with 10 bases between. CDR1 and CDR2 (germline): MNHEY, SMNVEV (reference sequence). The CDR3 DNA is TGTGCCAGCACCCCAGGGAGGAACACTGAAGCTTTCTTT. It is translated as CASTPGRNTEAFF.

This clone is large (0.1 to 1%) within its sample. The gene calls are TRBV7-9 and TRBJ2-1; D not resolved. The CDR3 contains 14 residues. V dropped 5 bases and J dropped 5 bases, with 13 bases sitting between them. The germline V gene has CDR1 SEHNR and CDR2 FQNEAQ (reference sequence). The CDR3 DNA follows: TGTGCCAGCAGCGCGCGGTACAGTAACAATGAGCAGTTCTTC. As protein: CASSARYSNNEQFF.

The CDR3 spells CASSWGYNQPQHF. The CDR3 DNA follows: TGTGCCAGCAGCTGGGGATACAATCAGCCCCAGCATTTT. The chain combines TRBV7-9 with TRBJ1-5; no definite D call. This CDR3 region has 13 residues. Trimming removed 4 bases from V and 3 bases from J, with 7 bases in between. Germline loops: CDR1 SEHNR, CDR2 FQNEAQ (reference sequence). Filled out from reference TRBV7-9 and TRBJ1-5, the complete variable domain reads DTGVSQNPRHKITKRGQNVTFRCDPISEHNRLYWYRQTLGQGPEFLTYFQNEAQLEKSRLLSDRFSAERPKGSFSTLEIQRTEQGDSAMYLCASSWGYNQPQHFGDGTRLSIL.

The chain recombines TRBV27 with TRBJ1-5; D possibly corresponds to TRBD1 (5 bases). V lost 6 bases and J 6 bases, leaving 9 bases between the germline ends. This CDR3 has 12 amino acids. Germline CDR1 MNHEY, CDR2 SMNVEV (reference sequence). The CDR3 DNA sequence: TGTGCCAGCAGCAACCAGGGTCAGCCCCAGCATTTT. It specifies CASSNQGQPQHF.

V and J are TRBV23-1 and TRBJ2-7, with TRBD2 matching over 13 bases. TRBV23-1 is reported as an ORF; its role is uncertain. J was trimmed by 2 bases and V by 2 bases; bases with no gene match: 3. The CDR3 runs to 16 residues. CDR3 sequence (DNA): TGCGCCAGCAGTCAAGTAACTAGCGGGAGGGCCTACGAGCAGTACTTC. As protein: CASSQVTSGRAYEQYF.

The chain joins TRBV5-1 to TRBJ1-2, with D unresolved. Germline V gene sequence: CDR1 SGHRS, CDR2 YFSETQ. This CDR3 contains 12 residues. V dropped 0 bases and J dropped 6 bases, with 6 bases sitting between them. CDR3 nucleotide sequence: TGCGCCAGCAGCTTGGAGGGAAATGGCTACACCTTC. This translates into CASSLEGNGYTF.

This chain links TRBV15 with TRBJ2-1; tentatively, D is TRBD2 (6 bases). The CDR3 consists of 15 residues. The germline V and J ends were trimmed by 5 bases and 4 bases, with 15 bases remaining between them. Germline loops: CDR1 LNHNV, CDR2 YYDKDF (reference sequence). In nucleotides, the CDR3 is TGTGCCACCAGCCATGGCGGGACGCCTTACAATGAGCAGTTCTTC. Translating gives CATSHGGTPYNEQFF.